The present T cell receptor beta chain was sequenced within a study of blood T cell repertoires in COVID-19. Overall study: Samples taken during acute and convalescent COVID-19 were collected in the United States, Italy and Spain. The cDNA or gDNA used as material had been derived from T cells, B-cell-depleted T cells, or PBMCs.

Clones were read by immunoSEQ multiplex PCR, and TCRdb kept only the in-frame ones, dropping some. The sample contains around 50,000 clones, roughly 78% of which appear only once. CDR3 length: 19 residues. From germline, CDR1 is KGHSH and CDR2 LQKENI. V shed 1 base, J shed 10 bases, and the junction held 21 bases outside the gene matches. The sample taken for sequencing was peripheral blood. The chain uses TRBV18 and TRBJ1-2; 10 nucleotides align to TRBD1. This receptor was obtained from a woman at least 80 years old with acute or convalescent COVID-19. CDR3 sequence: CASSPRSLEGLGTGVDYTF. DNA of the CDR3: TGTGCCAGCTCACCACGATCCCTTGAAGGTCTTGGGACAGGGGTTGACTACACCTTC.